A selection of T cell receptor beta chains follows, all from one sample in a study of T-cell memory formation after mild COVID-19. Each CDR3 protein gets one entry after TCRdb re-called the 5' RACE reads with MiXCR. In the table there are approximately 150,000 distinct CDR3 sequences, 10% to 15% of which are singletons. What was sequenced was PBMCs or a T cell subset sorted from them (not recorded which). The receptors were sampled from a man aged 18-30 years who had mild COVID-19 (a few samples of this study predate the infection). Cell type and time point are not known. The CDR3 runs from the conserved cysteine through the conserved F or W. Each record gives: V gene, D gene, clone size, J gene, CDR3 protein. D genes are given only for firm matches. Clone size appears in some rows only: once, few, many, or a class for an expanded clone.

TRBV24-1,TRBD1,.,TRBJ2-5,CATSEEPGQQETQYF
TRBV12-3/TRBV12-4,TRBD1,few,TRBJ1-2,CASSLSPLQGGYTF
TRBV5-1,TRBD2,.,TRBJ2-5,CASSKLSGGQGETQYF
TRBV6-5,.,few,TRBJ1-4,CASSYRTTIEKLFF
TRBV29-1,.,.,TRBJ2-3,CSVVRGQLDTQYF
TRBV7-3,TRBD1,.,TRBJ2-1,CASSPRGQASNEQFF
TRBV7-2,TRBD2,.,TRBJ2-3,CASSLGTSADTQYF
TRBV28,TRBD1,few,TRBJ1-3,CASGLAGGGGNTIYF
TRBV7-2,.,few,TRBJ1-6,CASSLGGEGGSPLHF
TRBV7-9,TRBD2,.,TRBJ2-3,CASGLADPDTQYF
TRBV7-8,TRBD2,.,TRBJ2-1,CASSPGVLARNEQFF
TRBV20-1,.,few,TRBJ1-2,CSASPRADYGYTF
TRBV29-1,TRBD1,.,TRBJ1-1,CSARTGGEAFF
TRBV7-2,.,many,TRBJ2-4,CASSSLRRDIQYF
TRBV4-1,TRBD2,few,TRBJ2-3,CASSRLGREATDTQYF
TRBV24-1,.,.,TRBJ2-5,CATSDPDGETQYF
TRBV7-9,TRBD1,.,TRBJ1-4,CASSPGGTGMTTNEKLFF
TRBV20-1,.,.,TRBJ1-1,CSARDARQNTEAFF
TRBV7-2,.,.,TRBJ2-3,CASSPGITDTQYF
TRBV19,.,few,TRBJ1-2,CASSWQAFRGGYTF
TRBV11-2,.,.,TRBJ1-2,CASSLRGTNYGYTF
TRBV12-3/TRBV12-4,TRBD1,.,TRBJ1-2,CASSLRGQGLEGYTF
TRBV28,.,few,TRBJ2-7,CASTADPYEQYF
TRBV7-9,.,.,TRBJ1-4,CASSLVGTTNEKLFF
TRBV4-1,TRBD2,few,TRBJ2-2,CASSQRGTPNTGELFF
TRBV7-3,.,few,TRBJ1-1,CASSPTGRGTEAFF
TRBV4-1,TRBD2,many,TRBJ2-3,CASSQETSGDTQYF
TRBV4-1,.,few,TRBJ2-1,CASSQDRGAEGYNEQFF
TRBV4-1,.,.,TRBJ1-5,CASSQEGRPQHF
TRBV29-1,.,few,TRBJ1-4,CSVRRGDRTNEKLFF
TRBV6-6,TRBD2,.,TRBJ2-3,CASNRRLAGSTDTQYF
TRBV7-9,.,.,TRBJ2-6,CASSLRGNGANVLTF
TRBV20-1,TRBD1,few,TRBJ1-5,CSGTQGADNQPQHF